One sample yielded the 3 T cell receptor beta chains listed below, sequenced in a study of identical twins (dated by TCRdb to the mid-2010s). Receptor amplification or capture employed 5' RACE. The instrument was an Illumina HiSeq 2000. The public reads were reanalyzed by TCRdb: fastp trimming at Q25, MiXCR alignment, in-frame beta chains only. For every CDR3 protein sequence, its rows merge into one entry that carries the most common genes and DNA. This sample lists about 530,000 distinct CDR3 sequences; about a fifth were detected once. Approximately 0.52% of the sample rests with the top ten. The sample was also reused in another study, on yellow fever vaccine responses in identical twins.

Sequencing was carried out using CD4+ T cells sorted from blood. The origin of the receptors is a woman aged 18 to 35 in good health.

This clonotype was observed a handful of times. The DNA for the CDR3 is TGTGCCAGCAGATCCGGGACTAGCGGGATCAATGAGCAGTTCTTC. Amino acid sequence: CASRSGTSGINEQFF. The rearrangement links TRBV6-1 to TRBJ2-1, with TRBD2 identical over 13 bases. The CDR3 extends over 15 amino acids. The trim removed 6 bases at V and 6 bases at J, leaving 5 bases unmatched. The germline V gene encodes CDR1 MNHNS and CDR2 SASEGT.

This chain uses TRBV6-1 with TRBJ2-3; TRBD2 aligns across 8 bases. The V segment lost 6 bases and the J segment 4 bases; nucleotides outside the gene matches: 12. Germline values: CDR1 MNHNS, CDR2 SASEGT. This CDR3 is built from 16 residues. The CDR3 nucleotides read TGTGCCAGCAGGACCCGAACAGCGGGGGCAGCAGATACGCAGTATTTT. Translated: CASRTRTAGAADTQYF.

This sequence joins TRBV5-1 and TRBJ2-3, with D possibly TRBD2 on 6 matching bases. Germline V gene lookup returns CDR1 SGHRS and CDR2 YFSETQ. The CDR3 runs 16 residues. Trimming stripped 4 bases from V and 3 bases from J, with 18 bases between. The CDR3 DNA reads TGCGCCAGCAGCGAGACCGACGGGAGTGGTACAGATACGCAGTATTTT. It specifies CASSETDGSGTDTQYF.